This TCR beta chain was recorded in a study of shared clonotypes between healthy human individuals. The overall study: Each donor's CD4 naive and CD4 memory cells filled three plates apiece, CD8 naive two, and CD8 memory one. General observations from the study: Depth of sequencing was expected to influence donor clonotype sharing. Sharing across four donors was highest in naive CD4 (approximately 5%) and lowest in memory CD8 (around 0.4%).

Comment on this clone: Its antigen is undetermined.

The length of the CDR3 is 12 residues. With 3 bases removed from V and 9 bases from J, the gap between germline ends came to 9 bases. Germline CDR1 is KGHSH and CDR2 is LQKENI. Positive CCR7 selection of CD45RO-negative cells yielded the naive CD8 cells, and terminally differentiated effector memory CD45RA+ cells were excluded. The data were produced by immunoSEQ multiplex PCR, yet TCRdb's version contains in-frame clones alone and is incomplete. Here the sample spans about 700,000 clones, roughly 94% being singletons. Specimen: naive CD8+ T cells sorted from blood. The rearrangement uses TRBV18 and TRBJ2-1; maybe TRBD1 (6 bases). The TCR comes from a man aged 30 to 39 in good health. The CDR3 DNA sequence: TGTGCCAGCTCACCCACAGGGCCTGAGCAGTTCTTC. This codes for CASSPTGPEQFF.